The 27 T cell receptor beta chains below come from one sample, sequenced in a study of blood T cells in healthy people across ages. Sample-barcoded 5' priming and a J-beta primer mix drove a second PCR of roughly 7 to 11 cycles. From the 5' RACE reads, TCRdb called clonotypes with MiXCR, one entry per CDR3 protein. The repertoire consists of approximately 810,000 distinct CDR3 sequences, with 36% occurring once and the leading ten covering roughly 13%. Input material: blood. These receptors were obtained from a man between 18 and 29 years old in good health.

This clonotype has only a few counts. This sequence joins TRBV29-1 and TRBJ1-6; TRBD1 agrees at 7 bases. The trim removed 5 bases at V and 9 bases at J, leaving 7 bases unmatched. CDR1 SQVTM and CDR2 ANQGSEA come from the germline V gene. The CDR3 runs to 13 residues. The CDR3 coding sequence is TGCAGCGTTCTTACAGGGGATCGTTCACCCCTCCACTTT. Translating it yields CSVLTGDRSPLHF.

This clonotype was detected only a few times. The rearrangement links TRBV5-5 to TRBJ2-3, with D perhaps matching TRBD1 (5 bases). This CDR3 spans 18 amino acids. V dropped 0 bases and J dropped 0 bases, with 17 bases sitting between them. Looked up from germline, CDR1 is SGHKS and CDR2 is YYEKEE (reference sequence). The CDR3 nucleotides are TGTGCCAGCAGCTTGGGGGTCCGACCAGGGATTAGCACAGATACGCAGTATTTT. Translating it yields CASSLGVRPGISTDTQYF.

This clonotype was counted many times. In DNA, the CDR3 is TGCGCCAGCAGCTTGGAAAAGGGATCGACAGCTAAAGAGACCCAGTACTTC. Its translation: CASSLEKGSTAKETQYF. The chain couples TRBV5-1 to TRBJ2-5; a weak D match, TRBD1 (5 bases). CDR3 length equals 17 residues. Germline CDR1 and CDR2: SGHRS and YFSETQ. The V end lost 0 bases, the J end lost 3 bases, and 18 bases lay between the germline ends.

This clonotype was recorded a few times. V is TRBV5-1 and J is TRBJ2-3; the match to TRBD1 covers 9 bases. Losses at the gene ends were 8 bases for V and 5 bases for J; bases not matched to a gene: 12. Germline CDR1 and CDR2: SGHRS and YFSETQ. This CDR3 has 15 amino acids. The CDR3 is CASAVGQGFGDTQYF. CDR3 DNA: TGCGCCAGTGCCGTGGGACAGGGCTTCGGAGATACGCAGTATTTT. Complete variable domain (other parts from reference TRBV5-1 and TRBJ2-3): KAGVTQTPRYLIKTRGQQVTLSCSPISGHRSVSWYQQTPGQGLQFLFEYFSETQRNKGNFPGRFSGRQFSNSRSEMNVSTLELGDSALYLCASAVGQGFGDTQYFGPGTRLTVL.

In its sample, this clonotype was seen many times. The CDR3 protein is CASIRGTDNEQFF. The DNA for the CDR3 is TGTGCCAGCATTCGGGGAACAGACAATGAGCAGTTCTTC. The chain couples TRBV12-3 or TRBV12-4 to TRBJ2-1; TRBD2 is a possible D gene (5 bases). Trimming removed 7 bases from V and 5 bases from J, with 12 bases in between. The CDR3 has 13 amino acids.

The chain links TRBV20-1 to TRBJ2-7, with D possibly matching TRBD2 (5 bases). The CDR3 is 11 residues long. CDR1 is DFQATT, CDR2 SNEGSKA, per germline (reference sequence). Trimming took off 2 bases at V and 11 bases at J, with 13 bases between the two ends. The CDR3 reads CSARHRRAEYF. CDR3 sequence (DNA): TGCAGTGCTAGACACCGCCGAGCGGAGTACTTC.

DNA of the CDR3: TGTGCCAGCAGTTTGAGCAGTTTGTTCGGCTACACCTTC. Translation gives CASSLSSLFGYTF. The V and J genes are TRBV27 and TRBJ1-2, with unresolved D. This CDR3 region has 13 residues. V lost 3 bases, J lost 8 bases, and 13 bases lay in between. The germline V gene has CDR1 MNHEY and CDR2 SMNVEV (reference sequence).

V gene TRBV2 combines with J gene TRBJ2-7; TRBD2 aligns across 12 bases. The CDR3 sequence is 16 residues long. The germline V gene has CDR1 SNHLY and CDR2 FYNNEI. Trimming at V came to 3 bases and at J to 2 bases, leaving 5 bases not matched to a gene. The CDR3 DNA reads TGTGCCAGCAGTGAGCCTAGCGGGGGGGATCCCTACGAGCAGTACTTC. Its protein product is CASSEPSGGDPYEQYF.

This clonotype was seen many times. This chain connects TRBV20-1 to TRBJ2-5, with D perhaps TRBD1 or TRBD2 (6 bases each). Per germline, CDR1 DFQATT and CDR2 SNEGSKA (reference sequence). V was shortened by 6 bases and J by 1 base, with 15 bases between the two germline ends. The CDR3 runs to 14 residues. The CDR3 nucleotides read TGCAGTGCACCAACTAGCAGGGGCCAAGAGACCCAGTACTTC. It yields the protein CSAPTSRGQETQYF.

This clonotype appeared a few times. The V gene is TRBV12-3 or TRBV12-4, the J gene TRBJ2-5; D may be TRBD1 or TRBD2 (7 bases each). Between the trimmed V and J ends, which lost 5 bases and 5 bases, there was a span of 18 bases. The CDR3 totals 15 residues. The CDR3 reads CASSPTGRDSETQYF. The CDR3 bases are TGTGCCAGCAGTCCGACAGGGAGGGATTCGGAGACCCAGTACTTC.

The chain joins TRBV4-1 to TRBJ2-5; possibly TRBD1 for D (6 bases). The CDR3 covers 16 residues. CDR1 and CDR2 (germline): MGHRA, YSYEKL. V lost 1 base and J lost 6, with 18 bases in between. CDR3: CASSQGDGVGGKTQYF. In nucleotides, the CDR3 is TGCGCCAGCAGCCAAGGAGATGGGGTTGGGGGCAAGACCCAGTACTTC.

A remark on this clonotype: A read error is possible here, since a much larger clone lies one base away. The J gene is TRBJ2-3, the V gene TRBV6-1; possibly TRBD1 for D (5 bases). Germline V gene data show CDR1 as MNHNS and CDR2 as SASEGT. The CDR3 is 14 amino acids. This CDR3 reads CASSEQGYTDAQYF. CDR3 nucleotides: TGTGCCAGCAGTGAACAGGGATACACAGATGCGCAGTATTTT.

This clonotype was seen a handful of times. CDR3 in amino acids: CASSAPGADEAFF. In DNA, the CDR3 is TGTGCCAGCAGTGCGCCCGGGGCCGATGAAGCTTTCTTT. The chain employs TRBV12-3 or TRBV12-4 and TRBJ1-1; D may be TRBD1 (5 bases). V was clipped by 5 bases and J by 7 bases, with 14 bases between them. The CDR3 sequence is 13 residues long.

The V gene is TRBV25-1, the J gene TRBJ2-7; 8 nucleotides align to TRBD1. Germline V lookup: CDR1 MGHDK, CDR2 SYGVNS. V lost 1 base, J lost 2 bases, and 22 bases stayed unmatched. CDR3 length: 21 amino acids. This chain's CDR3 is CASSELEARGQVVCGPYEQYF. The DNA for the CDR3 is TGTGCCAGCAGTGAATTAGAGGCCAGGGGACAGGTTGTCTGCGGCCCCTACGAGCAGTACTTC.

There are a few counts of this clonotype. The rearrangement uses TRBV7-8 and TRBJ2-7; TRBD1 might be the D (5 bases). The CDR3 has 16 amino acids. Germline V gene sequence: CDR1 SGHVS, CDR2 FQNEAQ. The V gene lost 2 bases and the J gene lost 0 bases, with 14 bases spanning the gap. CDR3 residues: CASSLKETESSYEQYF. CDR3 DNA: TGTGCCAGCAGCTTAAAAGAGACAGAGAGCTCCTACGAGCAGTACTTC.

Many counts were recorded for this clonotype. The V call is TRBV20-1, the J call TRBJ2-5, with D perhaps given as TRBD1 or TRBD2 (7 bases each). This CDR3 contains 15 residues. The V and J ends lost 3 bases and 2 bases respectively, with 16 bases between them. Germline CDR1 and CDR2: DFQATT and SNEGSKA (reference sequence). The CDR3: CSASNRGGGQETQYF. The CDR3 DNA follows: TGCAGTGCTAGTAACAGGGGAGGGGGTCAAGAGACCCAGTACTTC.

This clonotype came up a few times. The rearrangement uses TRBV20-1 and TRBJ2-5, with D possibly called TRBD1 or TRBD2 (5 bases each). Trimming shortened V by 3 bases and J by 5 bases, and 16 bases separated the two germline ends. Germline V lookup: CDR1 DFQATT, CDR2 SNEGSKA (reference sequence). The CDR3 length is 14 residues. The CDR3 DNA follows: TGCAGTGCTAGCCGGGACCCGCTGGTGGAGACCCAGTACTTC. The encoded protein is CSASRDPLVETQYF.

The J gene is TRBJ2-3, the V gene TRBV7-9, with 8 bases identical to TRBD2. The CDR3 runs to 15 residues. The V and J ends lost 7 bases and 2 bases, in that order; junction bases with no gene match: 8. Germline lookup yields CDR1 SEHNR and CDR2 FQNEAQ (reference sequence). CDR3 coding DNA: TGTGCCAGCATCGTCCTAGCGGGCTACACAGATACGCAGTATTTT. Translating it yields CASIVLAGYTDTQYF. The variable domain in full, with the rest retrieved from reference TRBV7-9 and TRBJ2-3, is DTGVSQNPRHKITKRGQNVTFRCDPISEHNRLYWYRQTLGQGPEFLTYFQNEAQLEKSRLLSDRFSAERPKGSFSTLEIQRTEQGDSAMYLCASIVLAGYTDTQYFGPGTRLTVL.

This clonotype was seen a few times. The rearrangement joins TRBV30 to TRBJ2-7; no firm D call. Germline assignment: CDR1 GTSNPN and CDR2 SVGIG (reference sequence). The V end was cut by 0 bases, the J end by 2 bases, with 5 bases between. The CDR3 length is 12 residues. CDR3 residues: CAWSVAAYEQYF. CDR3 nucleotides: TGTGCCTGGAGTGTAGCAGCCTACGAGCAGTACTTC.

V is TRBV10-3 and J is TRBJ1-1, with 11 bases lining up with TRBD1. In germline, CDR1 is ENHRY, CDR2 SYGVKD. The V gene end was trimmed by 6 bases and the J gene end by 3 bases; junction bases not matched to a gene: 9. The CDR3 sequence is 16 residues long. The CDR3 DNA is TGTGCCATCAGCACCGGGACAGGGGGGGTCGACACTGAAGCTTTCTTT. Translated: CAISTGTGGVDTEAFF.

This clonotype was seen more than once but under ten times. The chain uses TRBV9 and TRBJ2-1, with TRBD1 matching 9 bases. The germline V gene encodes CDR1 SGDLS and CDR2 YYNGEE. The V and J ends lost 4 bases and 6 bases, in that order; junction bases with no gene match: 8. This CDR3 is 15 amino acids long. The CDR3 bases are TGTGCCAGCAGCCCTTGGACAGGGGTCGGCAATGAGCAGTTCTTC. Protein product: CASSPWTGVGNEQFF.

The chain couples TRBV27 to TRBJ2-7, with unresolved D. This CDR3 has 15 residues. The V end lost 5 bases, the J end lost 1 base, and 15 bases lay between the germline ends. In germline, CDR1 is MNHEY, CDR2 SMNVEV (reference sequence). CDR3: CASSGRPGSSYEQYF. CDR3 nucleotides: TGTGCCAGCAGTGGACGCCCAGGATCATCCTACGAGCAGTACTTC.

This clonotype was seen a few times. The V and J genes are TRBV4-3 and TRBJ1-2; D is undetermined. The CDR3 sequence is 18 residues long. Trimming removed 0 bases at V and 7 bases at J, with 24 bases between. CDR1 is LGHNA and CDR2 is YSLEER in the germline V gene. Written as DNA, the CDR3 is TGCGCCAGCAGCCAAGATAGATATGACTCCTTGGGGTCTCCTGGCTACACCTTC. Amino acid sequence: CASSQDRYDSLGSPGYTF.

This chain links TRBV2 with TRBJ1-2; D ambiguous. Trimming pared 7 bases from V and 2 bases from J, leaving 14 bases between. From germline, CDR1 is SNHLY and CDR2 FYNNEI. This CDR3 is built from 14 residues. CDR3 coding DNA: TGTGCCAGCAAACTTCAAGGAGGGAACTATGGCTACACCTTC. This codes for CASKLQGGNYGYTF.

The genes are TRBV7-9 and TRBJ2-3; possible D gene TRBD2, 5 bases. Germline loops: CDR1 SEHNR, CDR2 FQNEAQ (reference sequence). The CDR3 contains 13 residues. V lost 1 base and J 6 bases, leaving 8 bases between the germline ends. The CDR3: CASSLEVADTQYF. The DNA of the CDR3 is TGTGCCAGCAGCTTAGAAGTAGCGGATACGCAGTATTTT.

CDR3 DNA sequence: TGTGCGTCGGACGGCTACGAGCAGTACTTC. Protein product: CASDGYEQYF. The gene calls are TRBV6-1 and TRBJ2-7; no definite D call. Germline values: CDR1 MNHNS, CDR2 SASEGT. The CDR3 totals 10 residues.

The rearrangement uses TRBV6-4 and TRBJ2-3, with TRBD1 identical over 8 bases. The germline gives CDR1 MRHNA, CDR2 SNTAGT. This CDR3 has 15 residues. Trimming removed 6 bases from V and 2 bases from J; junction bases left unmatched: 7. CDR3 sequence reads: CASRPGTGPTDTQYF. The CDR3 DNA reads TGTGCCAGCAGGCCAGGGACAGGCCCCACAGATACGCAGTATTTT.